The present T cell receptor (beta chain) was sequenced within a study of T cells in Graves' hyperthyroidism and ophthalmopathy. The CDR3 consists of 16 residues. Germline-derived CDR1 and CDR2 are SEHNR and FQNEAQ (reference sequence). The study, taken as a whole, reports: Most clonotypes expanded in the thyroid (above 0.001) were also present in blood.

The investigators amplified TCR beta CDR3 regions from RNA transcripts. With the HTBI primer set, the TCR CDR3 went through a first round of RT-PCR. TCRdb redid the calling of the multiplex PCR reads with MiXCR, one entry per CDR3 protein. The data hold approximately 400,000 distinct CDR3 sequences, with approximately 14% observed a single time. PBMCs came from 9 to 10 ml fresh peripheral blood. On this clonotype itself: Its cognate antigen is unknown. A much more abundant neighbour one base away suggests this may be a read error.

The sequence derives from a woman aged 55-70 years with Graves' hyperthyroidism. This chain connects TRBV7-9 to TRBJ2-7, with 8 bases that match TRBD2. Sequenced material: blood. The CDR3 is CASSSLAGASSYEQCF. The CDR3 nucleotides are TGTGCCAGCAGCTCCCTAGCGGGCGCGTCCTCCTACGAGCAGTGCTTC.